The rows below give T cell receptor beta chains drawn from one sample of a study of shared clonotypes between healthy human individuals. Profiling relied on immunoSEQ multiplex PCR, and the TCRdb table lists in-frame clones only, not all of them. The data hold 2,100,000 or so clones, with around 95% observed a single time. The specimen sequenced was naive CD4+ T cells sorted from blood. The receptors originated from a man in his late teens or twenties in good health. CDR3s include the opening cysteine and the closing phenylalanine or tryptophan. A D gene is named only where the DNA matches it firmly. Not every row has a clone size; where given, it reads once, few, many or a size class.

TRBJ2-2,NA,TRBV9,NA,CASSGDFLNTGELFF,TGTGCCAGCAGCGGGGACTTCCTAAACACCGGGGAGCTGTTTTTT
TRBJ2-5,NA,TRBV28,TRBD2,CASKLAGVYQETQYF,TGTGCCAGCAAACTAGCGGGGGTGTACCAAGAGACCCAGTACTTC
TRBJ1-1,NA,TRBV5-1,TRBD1,CASSSGQLMNTEAFF,TGCGCCAGCAGCTCGGGACAGCTCATGAACACTGAAGCTTTCTTT
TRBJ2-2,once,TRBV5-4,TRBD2,CASSLIAGGTGELFF,TGTGCCAGCAGCTTAATCGCGGGGGGCACCGGGGAGCTGTTTTTT
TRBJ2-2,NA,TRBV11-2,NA,CASSFHSTGELFF,TGTGCCAGCAGCTTCCATAGCACCGGGGAGCTGTTTTTT
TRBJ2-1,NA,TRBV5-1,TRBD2,CASSRPGLADEQFF,TGCGCCAGCAGCCGCCCGGGACTAGCCGATGAGCAGTTCTTC
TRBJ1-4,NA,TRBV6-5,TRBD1,CASSYRTGYEKLFF,TGTGCCAGCAGTTATCGGACAGGGTACGAAAAACTGTTTTTT
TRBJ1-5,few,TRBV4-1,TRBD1,CASSQGTGDNQPQHF,TGCGCCAGCAGCCAAGGGACAGGGGACAATCAGCCCCAGCATTTT
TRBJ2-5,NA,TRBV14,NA,CASSQDRAGPQETQYF,TGTGCCAGCAGCCAAGATCGGGCGGGGCCTCAAGAGACCCAGTACTTC
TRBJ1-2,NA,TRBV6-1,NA,CASSSRDGSNYGYTF,TGTGCCAGCAGTAGCCGGGACGGCTCTAACTATGGCTACACCTTC
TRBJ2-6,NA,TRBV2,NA,CASSAQGPSISGANVLTF,TGTGCCAGCAGTGCCCAGGGACCCTCGATCTCTGGGGCCAACGTCCTGACTTTC
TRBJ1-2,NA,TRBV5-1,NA,CASSPLRGDGYTF,TGCGCCAGCAGCCCTTTGCGGGGGGATGGCTACACCTTC
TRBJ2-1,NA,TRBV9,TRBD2,CASSVIAGGVNEQFF,TGTGCCAGCAGCGTGATAGCGGGGGGCGTTAATGAGCAGTTCTTC
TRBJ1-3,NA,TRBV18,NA,CASSPPASGNTIYF,TGTGCCAGCTCACCACCGGCCTCTGGAAACACCATATATTTT
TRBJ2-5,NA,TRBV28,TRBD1,CASRGQGFAETQYF,TGTGCCAGCAGGGGACAGGGGTTTGCAGAGACCCAGTACTTC
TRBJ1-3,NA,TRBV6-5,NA,CASSYSRGGNTIYF,TGTGCCAGCAGTTACTCACGGGGTGGAAACACCATATATTTT
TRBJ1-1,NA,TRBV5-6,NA,CASSLIGPVNTEAFF,TGTGCCAGCAGCTTGATAGGGCCAGTGAACACTGAAGCTTTCTTT
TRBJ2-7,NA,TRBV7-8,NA,CASSSRGTASSYEQYF,TGTGCCAGCAGCTCCCGTGGGACCGCATCCTCCTACGAGCAGTACTTC
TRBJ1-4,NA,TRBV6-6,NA,CASSYGSPGNEKLFF,TGTGCCAGCAGTTATGGTTCGCCAGGGAATGAAAAACTGTTTTTT
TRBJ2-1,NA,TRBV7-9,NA,CASSLSLAGNEQFF,TGTGCCAGCAGCTTAAGTCTAGCAGGCAATGAGCAGTTCTTC
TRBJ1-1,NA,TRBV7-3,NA,CASSLQGNTEAFF,TGTGCCAGCAGCTTACAAGGCAACACTGAAGCTTTCTTT
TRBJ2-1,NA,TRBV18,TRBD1,CASSPPGQGSYNEQFF,TGTGCCAGCTCACCACCGGGACAGGGGAGCTACAATGAGCAGTTCTTC
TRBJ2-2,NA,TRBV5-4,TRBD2,CASSLLAGGDTGELFF,TGTGCCAGCAGCTTACTAGCGGGAGGCGACACCGGGGAGCTGTTTTTT
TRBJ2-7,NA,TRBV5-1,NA,CASNGAYEQYF,TGCGCCAGCAACGGGGCCTACGAGCAGTACTTC
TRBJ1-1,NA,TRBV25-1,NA,CASSTHTNTEAFF,TGTGCCAGCAGTACCCACACGAACACTGAAGCTTTCTTT
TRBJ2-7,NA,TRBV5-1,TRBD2,CASSAAWTGTSGSVSYEQYF,TGCGCCAGCAGCGCGGCCTGGACCGGGACTAGCGGGTCGGTCTCCTACGAGCAGTACTTC
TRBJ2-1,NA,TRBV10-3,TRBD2,CAINEGGPLDEQFF,TGTGCCATCAATGAGGGAGGGCCTTTAGATGAGCAGTTCTTC
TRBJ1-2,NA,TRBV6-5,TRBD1,CASRRRQGARGYTF,TGTGCCAGCAGACGCCGACAGGGGGCGCGTGGCTACACCTTC
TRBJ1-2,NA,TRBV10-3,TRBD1,CAISQTGGDYGYTF,TGTGCCATCAGCCAAACAGGGGGCGACTATGGCTACACCTTC
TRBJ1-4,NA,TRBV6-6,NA,CASSYWRSTNEKLFF,TGTGCCAGCAGCTACTGGCGGTCAACTAATGAAAAACTGTTTTTT
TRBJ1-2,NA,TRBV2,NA,CASSGARQNPNYGYTF,TGTGCCAGCAGTGGAGCCAGACAGAACCCCAACTATGGCTACACCTTC
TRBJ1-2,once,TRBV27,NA,CASSFRAGSVYGYTF,TGTGCCAGCAGTTTTAGGGCGGGGAGCGTCTATGGCTACACCTTC
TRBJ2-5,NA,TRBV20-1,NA,CSATHPETQYF,TGCAGTGCTACCCACCCGGAGACCCAGTACTTC
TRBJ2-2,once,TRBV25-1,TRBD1,CASSPDRGGTGELFF,TGTGCCAGCAGCCCCGACAGGGGAGGCACCGGGGAGCTGTTTTTT
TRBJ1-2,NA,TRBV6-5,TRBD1,CASSSQGAIYGYTF,TGTGCCAGCAGTTCGCAGGGGGCTATCTATGGCTACACCTTC
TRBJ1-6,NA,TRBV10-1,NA,CASSDQQNSPLHF,TGCGCCAGCAGTGACCAACAAAATTCACCCCTCCACTTT
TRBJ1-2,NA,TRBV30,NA,CAWSEGGNYGYTF,TGTGCCTGGAGTGAAGGGGGTAACTATGGCTACACCTTC
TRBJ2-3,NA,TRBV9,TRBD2,CASSVATSGMDTQYF,TGTGCCAGCAGCGTAGCTACTAGCGGGATGGATACGCAGTATTTT
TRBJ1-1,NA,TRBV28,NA,CASSRQGREEAFF,TGTGCCAGCTCTCGTCAGGGGAGGGAGGAAGCTTTCTTT
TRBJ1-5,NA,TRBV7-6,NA,CASSLILGPQHF,TGTGCCAGCAGCTTAATCCTAGGGCCCCAGCATTTT
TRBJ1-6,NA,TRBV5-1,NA,CASSLGTGNNSPLHF,TGCGCCAGCAGCTTGGGGACGGGGAATAATTCACCCCTCCACTTT
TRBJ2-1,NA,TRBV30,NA,CAWSVLGRTALNEQFF,TGTGCCTGGAGTGTACTAGGGAGGACAGCTCTCAATGAGCAGTTCTTC
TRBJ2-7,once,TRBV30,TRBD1,CASNRDRGYEQYF,TGTGCCTCAAACCGGGACAGGGGCTACGAGCAGTACTTC
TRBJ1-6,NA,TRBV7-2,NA,CASSLESGASNSPLHF,TGTGCCAGCAGCTTAGAGTCGGGGGCGTCCAATTCACCCCTCCACTTT
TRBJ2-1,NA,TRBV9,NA,CASSVAPGGYNEQFF,TGTGCCAGCAGCGTAGCCCCTGGGGGCTACAATGAGCAGTTCTTC
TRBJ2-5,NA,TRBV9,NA,CASSPPSWDTEQETQYF,TGTGCCAGCAGCCCACCCTCTTGGGACACGGAGCAAGAGACCCAGTACTTC
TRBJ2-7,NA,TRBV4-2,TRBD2,CASSQVLAGGTYEQYF,TGTGCCAGCAGCCAAGTACTAGCGGGGGGGACCTACGAGCAGTACTTC
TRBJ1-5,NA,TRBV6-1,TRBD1,CASNMYRGSNQPQHF,TGTGCCAGCAACATGTACAGGGGGAGCAATCAGCCCCAGCATTTT
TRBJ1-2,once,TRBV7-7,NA,CASSLTAYYGYTF,TGTGCTAGCAGCCTGACAGCGTACTATGGCTACACCTTC
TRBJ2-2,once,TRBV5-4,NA,CASSVGQQNTGELFF,TGTGCCAGCAGCGTTGGACAACAGAACACCGGGGAGCTGTTTTTT
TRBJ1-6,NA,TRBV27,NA,CASSLGGIYNSPLHF,TGTGCCAGCAGTTTAGGGGGGATCTATAATTCACCCCTCCACTTT